This entry lists 28 T cell receptor beta chains sequenced from one sample in a study of blood T cell repertoires in COVID-19 (dated by TCRdb to 2020 to 2022). Receptor amplification or capture employed the immunoSEQ multiplex PCR assay. Held by TCRdb, this immuneACCESS table contains in-frame sequences only and omits some clones. Under half of the omission traces to an unresolved V gene where checked; the cause of the rest is unknown. The sample table holds about 200,000 clones, of which around 80% were seen once. Jointly, the top ten make up more than 7% of the sample. Sequences were obtained from peripheral blood. The receptor source for this set is a woman aged 70 to 79 with acute or convalescent COVID-19.

The chain uses TRBV4-1 and TRBJ2-3, with TRBD2 matching 11 bases. Germline assignment: CDR1 MGHRA and CDR2 YSYEKL. This CDR3 is built from 15 residues. Unmatched junction bases numbered 7, after V lost 1 base and J lost 10 bases. CDR3 loop: CASSQGLAGRPAQYF. The CDR3, as DNA: TGCGCCAGCAGCCAAGGACTAGCGGGGCGACCGGCGCAGTATTTT.

The V call is TRBV5-4, the J call TRBJ1-4, with TRBD1 matching over 7 bases. V was pared by 3 bases and J by 7 bases, with 9 bases of the junction left unmatched. Germline V gene lookup returns CDR1 SGHNT and CDR2 YYREEE (reference sequence). This CDR3 has 15 residues. CDR3 DNA: TGTGCCAGCAGCTCCAACAGGGGTACGGGTGAAAAACTGTTTTTT. Protein: CASSSNRGTGEKLFF.

The rearrangement uses TRBV5-6 and TRBJ1-2; D is possibly TRBD1 (5 bases). The V end was cut by 5 bases, the J end by 6 bases, with 20 bases between. Germline V gene lookup returns CDR1 SGHDT and CDR2 YYEEEE. The length of the CDR3 is 15 residues. In nucleotides, the CDR3 is TGTGCCAGCAGTCGGGACGCCCTGGGGGGGGATGGCTACACCTTC. Its protein product is CASSRDALGGDGYTF.

This clone was detected only once. This chain uses TRBV7-8 with TRBJ1-4, with D possibly matching TRBD1 (5 bases). Germline CDR1 and CDR2: SGHVS and FQNEAQ. V shed 6 bases and J shed 1 base, with 15 bases lying between them. This CDR3 spans 16 amino acids. The CDR3 coding sequence is TGTGCCAGCAGTCCCGGACACTCTGGAACTAATGAAAAACTGTTTTTT. This translates into CASSPGHSGTNEKLFF.

This clone occurred once. The CDR3 region has the DNA TGTGCCAGCAGCTTGTCCCCTAGCGGGGGATCTGGCACAGATACGCAGTATTTT. Protein product: CASSLSPSGGSGTDTQYF. The genes are TRBV5-8 and TRBJ2-3; TRBD2 matches at 10 bases. V gave up 1 base and J gave up 1 base; unmatched junction bases: 9. The CDR3 spans 18 residues. CDR1 and CDR2 (germline): SGHTS, YDEGEE.

The chain recombines TRBV5-1 with TRBJ2-3, with 9 nucleotides matching TRBD2. The CDR3 extends over 15 amino acids. V lost 4 bases and J lost 0; bases outside the gene matches: 3. Germline V gene data show CDR1 as SGHRS and CDR2 as YFSETQ. CDR3: CASSTTSGSTDTQYF. The DNA for the CDR3 is TGCGCCAGCAGCACCACTAGCGGGAGCACAGATACGCAGTATTTT.

The chain is built from TRBV7-2 and TRBJ2-6; D is possibly TRBD2 (7 bases). Germline V gene lookup returns CDR1 SGHTA and CDR2 FQGNSA. The V end lost 2 bases, the J end lost 2 bases, and 13 bases lay between the germline ends. There are 17 residues in the CDR3. CDR3 residues: CASSLRSGGPGANVLTF. In DNA, the CDR3 is TGTGCCAGCAGCTTAAGGTCGGGGGGCCCTGGGGCCAACGTCCTGACTTTC.

With regard to this clone: In the same sample, other DNA sequences code for this CDR3. The chain combines TRBV6-2 or TRBV6-3 with TRBJ1-2, with a possible D match to TRBD1 (5 bases). The CDR3 loop spans 13 amino acids. With 5 bases removed from V and 2 bases from J, the gap between germline ends came to 9 bases. In germline, CDR1 is MNHEY, CDR2 SVGEGT. Here the CDR3 DNA reads TGTGCCAGCAGTCCCGACAGAAACTATGGCTACACCTTC. Translated: CASSPDRNYGYTF.

The chain links TRBV5-8 to TRBJ1-4; no clear D. CDR3 length equals 13 residues. The V gene's germline CDR1 is SGHTS and CDR2 YDEGEE. V gave up 1 base and J gave up 4 bases, with 5 bases separating them. CDR3 loop: CASSLIRNEKLFF. The CDR3 nucleotides read TGTGCCAGCAGCTTGATCCGTAATGAAAAACTGTTTTTT. The whole variable domain, remainder taken from reference TRBV5-8 and TRBJ1-4, is EAGVTQSPTHLIKTRGQQATLRCSPISGHTSVYWYQQALGLGLQFLLWYDEGEERNRGNFPPRFSGRQFPNYSSELNVNALELEDSALYLCASSLIRNEKLFFGSGTQLSVL.

Of note for this clone: The same CDR3 arises from other DNA sequences in this sample as well. V and J are TRBV7-9 and TRBJ1-5, with TRBD1 identical over 8 bases. Germline V gene sequence: CDR1 SEHNR, CDR2 FQNEAQ (reference sequence). This CDR3 region has 14 residues. The V segment lost 3 bases and the J segment 5 bases; nucleotides outside the gene matches: 3. The CDR3 region has the DNA TGTGCCAGCAGCTTGTCAGGGGGCGATCAGCCCCAGCATTTT. Translated: CASSLSGGDQPQHF.

The CDR3 loop reads CASSRTGLNSPLHF. The CDR3 DNA reads TGCGCCAGCAGCCGGACAGGACTGAATTCACCCCTCCACTTT. V usage is TRBV4-3 and J usage is TRBJ1-6; TRBD1 matches 7 bases. The germline CDR1 and CDR2 sequences are LGHNA and YSLEER. The CDR3 length is 14 residues. V shed 4 bases, J shed 7 bases, and the junction held 4 bases outside the gene matches.

V gene TRBV10-1 combines with J gene TRBJ2-2, with D perhaps TRBD2 (6 bases). The CDR3 extends over 13 amino acids. The germline V and J ends were trimmed by 10 bases and 1 base, with 10 bases remaining between them. Germline CDR1 is WNHNN and CDR2 is SYGVQD (reference sequence). The CDR3 sequence: CATGDLNTGELFF. CDR3 bases: TGCGCCACGGGGGACCTGAACACCGGGGAGCTGTTTTTT.

The rearrangement joins TRBV6-5 to TRBJ2-3; D remains ambiguous. Germline V gene lookup returns CDR1 MNHEY and CDR2 SVGAGI. The CDR3 totals 15 residues. V lost 0 bases, J lost 0 bases, and 7 bases lay in between. CDR3 loop: CASSYSVRSTDTQYF. The CDR3 DNA is TGTGCCAGCAGTTACTCGGTACGGAGCACAGATACGCAGTATTTT.

V is TRBV6-5 and J is TRBJ2-7; 8 bases line up with TRBD2. The V gene's germline CDR1 is MNHEY and CDR2 SVGAGI. This CDR3 region has 15 residues. The V segment lost 0 bases and the J segment 2 bases; nucleotides outside the gene matches: 3. CDR3 loop: CASSYSGSGAYEQYF. DNA for the CDR3: TGTGCCAGCAGTTACTCGGGTAGCGGGGCCTACGAGCAGTACTTC.

This chain connects TRBV18 to TRBJ2-7; TRBD1 might be the D (5 bases). Trimming took off 0 bases at V and 4 bases at J, with 16 bases between the two ends. This CDR3 has 16 amino acids. Germline CDR1 KGHSH, CDR2 LQKENI. The CDR3 region is CASSPPGALPIYEQYF. The CDR3 DNA sequence: TGTGCCAGCTCACCACCAGGGGCGCTCCCTATTTACGAGCAGTACTTC.

The sample holds one count of this clone. This chain connects TRBV4-3 to TRBJ2-7; the D gene is possibly TRBD1 (6 bases). Trimming removed 0 bases at V and 6 bases at J, with 15 bases between. Germline V gene sequence: CDR1 LGHNA, CDR2 YSLEER. The CDR3 sequence is 15 residues long. CDR3: CASSQERRGSAEQYF. The DNA for the CDR3 is TGCGCCAGCAGCCAAGAAAGAAGGGGGTCAGCCGAGCAGTACTTC.

V and J are TRBV2 and TRBJ1-1; 9 nucleotides agree with TRBD1. The CDR3 totals 16 residues. The V and J ends lost 6 bases and 8 bases, in that order; junction bases with no gene match: 16. The germline gives CDR1 SNHLY, CDR2 FYNNEI. In DNA, the CDR3 is TGTGCCAGCAGGGAGATTACAGGGGGCTCGCGGGCCGAAGCTTTCTTT. This sequence encodes CASREITGGSRAEAFF. Full variable domain (rest looked up from reference TRBV2 and TRBJ1-1): EPEVTQTPSHQVTQMGQEVILRCVPISNHLYFYWYRQILGQKVEFLVSFYNNEISEKSEIFDDQFSVERPDGSNFTLKIRSTKLEDSAMYFCASREITGGSRAEAFFGQGTRLTVV.

This clone was seen a single time. The chain is built from TRBV5-1 and TRBJ2-2; 7 nucleotides match TRBD2. This CDR3 region has 16 residues. Germline CDR1 SGHRS, CDR2 YFSETQ. Trimming at V came to 0 bases and at J to 1 base, leaving 3 bases not matched to a gene. The CDR3 bases are TGCGCCAGCAGCTTGGGCGGCGGGGGGAACACCGGGGAGCTGTTTTTT. This encodes CASSLGGGGNTGELFF.

This rearrangement joins TRBV6-5 to TRBJ2-7; perhaps TRBD1 as D (6 bases). The length of the CDR3 is 12 residues. CDR1 and CDR2 from the germline V gene are MNHEY and SVGAGI. Trimming stripped 5 bases from V and 3 bases from J, with 8 bases between. CDR3 in DNA: TGTGCCAGCAGTCAGGGGTTCTACGAGCAGTACTTC. As protein: CASSQGFYEQYF.

The V call is TRBV7-2, the J call TRBJ1-6, with a possible D match to TRBD1 (5 bases). The CDR3 runs 16 residues. Trimming removed 2 bases from V and 0 bases from J, with 8 bases in between. Germline CDR1 SGHTA, CDR2 FQGNSA. The CDR3 loop is CASSLRQSSYNSPLHF. The CDR3 region has the DNA TGTGCCAGCAGCTTAAGACAGAGCTCCTATAATTCACCCCTCCACTTT.

The CDR3 loop is CASSFRQFFTGELFF. The CDR3 DNA reads TGTGCCAGCAGCTTTAGACAGTTCTTCACCGGGGAGCTGTTTTTT. The chain links TRBV5-6 to TRBJ2-2, with TRBD1 as a possible D gene (5 bases). V lost 2 bases, J lost 4 bases, and 12 bases lay in between. CDR3 size: 15 residues. CDR1 and CDR2 (germline): SGHDT, YYEEEE.

This clone was seen ten or more times. The J gene is TRBJ1-4, the V gene TRBV7-8, with D maybe TRBD1 (5 bases). Trimming took off 2 bases at V and 7 bases at J, with 14 bases between the two ends. The CDR3 runs 15 residues. CDR1 is SGHVS, CDR2 FQNEAQ, per germline. CDR3 DNA sequence: TGTGCCAGCAGCTTAAACGGGGGGACGGGTGAAAAACTGTTTTTT. It encodes CASSLNGGTGEKLFF.

V usage is TRBV10-3 and J usage is TRBJ2-5, with D possibly matching TRBD2 (6 bases). CDR1 is ENHRY, CDR2 SYGVKD, per germline. The CDR3 consists of 11 residues. Trimming left V 11 bases short and J 7 bases short, with 14 bases between. CDR3 protein: CASGAGGTQYF. The CDR3 nucleotides read TGTGCCTCCGGGGCCGGGGGGACCCAGTACTTC.

The chain joins TRBV3-1 (or the pseudogene TRBV3-2) to TRBJ2-3, with 10 bases fitting TRBD2. The CDR3 extends over 15 amino acids. The V segment lost 4 bases and the J segment 4 bases; nucleotides outside the gene matches: 5. Germline V gene sequence: CDR1 LGHDT, CDR2 YNNKEL (reference sequence). The CDR3 loop is CASSRLAGGADTQYF. In DNA form, the CDR3 reads TGTGCCAGCAGCCGCTTAGCGGGGGGAGCAGATACGCAGTATTTT.

The V gene is TRBV5-1, the J gene TRBJ1-4; weak D call: TRBD1 (5 bases). The CDR3 totals 13 residues. Trimming took 2 bases from V and 6 from J, leaving 8 bases between them. Germline lookup yields CDR1 SGHRS and CDR2 YFSETQ. CDR3 bases: TGCGCCAGCAGCTTCAGGGTGTATGAAAAACTGTTTTTT. It encodes CASSFRVYEKLFF.

J is TRBJ2-2 and V is TRBV19; 7 bases agree with TRBD1. The CDR3 contains 16 residues. With V trimmed by 6 bases and J by 4 bases, 11 bases remained unmatched. Germline V gene data show CDR1 as LNHDA and CDR2 as SQIVND (reference sequence). CDR3 loop: CASSPLAGTVTGELFF. The CDR3 DNA reads as TGTGCCAGTAGCCCCCTTGCCGGGACAGTCACCGGGGAGCTGTTTTTT.

The V gene is TRBV4-3, the J gene TRBJ2-1, with 8 bases lining up with TRBD1. The CDR3 loop spans 16 amino acids. Per the germline V gene, CDR1 is LGHNA and CDR2 is YSLEER. With V trimmed by 0 bases and J by 6 bases, 7 bases remained unmatched. The CDR3: CASSQESGQGGNEQFF. In nucleotides, the CDR3 is TGCGCCAGCAGCCAAGAGTCCGGACAGGGTGGCAATGAGCAGTTCTTC.

In regard to this clone: This sample also contains other DNA sequences that code for the same CDR3. The CDR3 DNA reads as TGTGCCAGCAGTTTACAGGGGGGCAATCAGCCCCAGCATTTT. This encodes CASSLQGGNQPQHF. The rearrangement joins TRBV6-6 to TRBJ1-5; 8 bases map to TRBD1. The CDR3 totals 14 residues. J gave up 2 bases and V 4 bases, and 1 base lay outside the gene matches. The germline V gene encodes CDR1 MNHNY and CDR2 SVGAGI (reference sequence).